This T cell receptor (beta chain) was recovered during a study of beta chain features in type 1 diabetes. The CDR3 covers 15 residues. Deletions cut 7 bases from V and 3 bases from J, with 17 bases between. The germline gives CDR1 MNHEY, CDR2 SVGAGI. cDNA synthesis used the whole RNA isolate, giving expressed TCRB sequences. The method was immunoSEQ multiplex PCR; TCRdb's version includes in-frame clones alone and lacks a portion of them. The data hold over 40,000 clones, with about 50% observed a single time. The chain joins TRBV6-5 to TRBJ2-3; possibly TRBD2 for D (6 bases). This receptor was obtained from a woman aged 25-40 years in good health. Sequences were obtained from stem cell memory CD4+ T cells from blood. CDR3 in amino acids: CASKGAGRTTDTQYF. The CDR3 region has the DNA TGTGCCAGCAAAGGGGCGGGACGGACAACAGATACGCAGTATTTT.